This T cell receptor beta chain was captured by sequencing in a study of T cell clonotyping in hematopoietic cell transplantation. Study context: Recipients' pretransplant samples followed cytoreduction. The study, taken as a whole, reports: Few recipient clonotypes overlapped donors; over 95% were de novo at given depth. Without cell sorting, CD4 versus CD8 contributions remain unresolved.

Sequencing was performed with immunoSEQ multiplex PCR; in TCRdb, only in-frame clones are kept and a portion is missing. In the table there are 25,000 to 35,000 clones, roughly 70% of which are singletons. The time point denotes: recipient sample about 28 days before transplant, after cytoreduction. Samples: about 28 days before transplant, then days 30, 100 and 180 after. This clone was recorded a few times. Its target is not known. Trimming pared 0 bases from V and 4 bases from J, leaving 4 bases between. This CDR3 is 13 amino acids long. The germline CDR1 and CDR2 sequences are MNHEY and SVGAGI. The receptor comes from a man aged 50 to 60 with myelodysplastic syndrome. Some clones in this sample may be carry-over from other donors' samples. The J gene is TRBJ1-5, the V gene TRBV6-5; D is unresolved. The sample consisted of peripheral blood mononuclear cells, taken before stem cell transplant. CDR3 in amino acids: CASSYSQNQPQHF. The CDR3 DNA follows: TGTGCCAGCAGTTACTCCCAGAATCAGCCCCAGCATTTT.